Listed below are T cell receptor beta chains from one sample, sequenced in a study of blood T cell repertoires in COVID-19. TCRdb's table, derived via immunoSEQ multiplex PCR, lists solely in-frame clones and lacks some. The sample contains roughly 380,000 clones, around 89% of which appear only once. The sequenced sample consisted of peripheral blood. These receptors originate from a woman in her forties with COVID-19, enrolled during active disease. Each CDR3 is given with its conserved first and last residue. D genes are given only for firm matches. Size tells how often a clone was seen (once, few, many) or the class of an expanded clone, and some rows leave it out.

clone_size j_call v_call d_call cdr3_nt cdr3_aa
- TRBJ1-1 TRBV6-2/TRBV6-3 - TGTGCCAGCAGCCCGGGGGGAAAAAAAGTGGAAGCTTTCTTT CASSPGGKKVEAFF
- TRBJ2-2 TRBV19 TRBD1 TGTGCCAGTATCGGGACAGCGGTCACCGGGGAGCTGTTTTTT CASIGTAVTGELFF
- TRBJ1-3 TRBV2 - TGTGCCAGCAGGGCCAGCTCTGGAAACACCATATATTTT CASRASSGNTIYF
- TRBJ1-6 TRBV5-1 - TGCGCCAGCAGGTCTGACAGCGATAATTCACCCCTCCACTTT CASRSDSDNSPLHF
- TRBJ1-1 TRBV5-1 TRBD1 TGCGCCAGCAGCTTACAGGGGGCGCGGACTGAAGCTTTCTTT CASSLQGARTEAFF
- TRBJ2-7 TRBV9 - TGTGCCAGCAGCGTAGCACAGGGATCCTACGAGCAGTACTTC CASSVAQGSYEQYF
- TRBJ2-3 TRBV19 TRBD2 TGTGCCAGTAGTATTGGGACTAGCGGCGATACGCAGTATTTT CASSIGTSGDTQYF
few TRBJ1-4 TRBV4-3 - TGCGCCAGCAGCCAAGAGATCCAGGGCTGGGAAAAACTGTTTTTT CASSQEIQGWEKLFF
- TRBJ1-1 TRBV6-1 - TGTGCCAGCAGTGAAGCGCGGGGTGCTCGTGAAGCTTTCTTT CASSEARGAREAFF
- TRBJ1-5 TRBV12-3/TRBV12-4 TRBD1 TGTGCCAGCAGTTTGGTACAGGGGGGGGCCCAGCATTTT CASSLVQGGAQHF
- TRBJ1-3 TRBV7-8 - TGTGCCAGCAGCTTAATCCCGGGAGTGGATGCTGGAAACACCATATATTTT CASSLIPGVDAGNTIYF
once TRBJ2-5 TRBV9 TRBD1 TGTGCCAGCAGCAAGGGACAGGGGGGAGAGACCCAGTACTTC CASSKGQGGETQYF
- TRBJ2-7 TRBV3-1/TRBV3-2 TRBD2 TGTGCCAGCAGCCCCGGACTAGCGGGATATTCCTACGAGCAGTACTTC CASSPGLAGYSYEQYF
- TRBJ1-1 TRBV11-2 - TGTGCCAGCGGGCTTTGGATTCTAACCCCTGAAGCTTTCTTT CASGLWILTPEAFF
- TRBJ2-1 TRBV5-1 - TGCGCCAGCAGCGTACAGGGTTTCAATGAGCAGTTCTTC CASSVQGFNEQFF
- TRBJ1-5 TRBV28 - TGTGCCAGCAGTTTAGCGCAGGCTGGCAATCAGCCCCAGCATTTT CASSLAQAGNQPQHF
- TRBJ2-5 TRBV3-1/TRBV3-2 - TGTGCCAGCAGCCTCAGGGTACAAGAGACCCAGTACTTC CASSLRVQETQYF
- TRBJ1-2 TRBV7-2 TRBD1 TGTGCCAGCAGCTTAGGACAGGGGAGAGTAGGTGGCTACACCTTC CASSLGQGRVGGYTF
- TRBJ2-7 TRBV4-1 TRBD2 TGCGCCAGCAGTCTCGAGGGAGGGGCGGTTTACGAGCAGTACTTC CASSLEGGAVYEQYF
- TRBJ1-5 TRBV7-8 - TGTGCCAGCAGCTTATCAGGGGTGTATGAGCCCCAGCATTTT CASSLSGVYEPQHF
- TRBJ2-7 TRBV11-2 - TGTGCCAGCACTAGAGGGATCCGGGGAGGCCACGAGCAGTACTTC CASTRGIRGGHEQYF
- TRBJ1-3 TRBV6-5 - TGTGCCAGCAGTTCCACAGGGTTTGCTGGAAACACCATATATTTT CASSSTGFAGNTIYF
- TRBJ1-1 TRBV5-5 - TGTGCCAGCAGCTTGGCAGGGGACACTGAAGCTTTCTTT CASSLAGDTEAFF
- TRBJ1-2 TRBV7-9 - TGTGCCAGCAGCTTAGTACCCGGGGGCTATGGCTACACCTTC CASSLVPGGYGYTF
- TRBJ1-3 TRBV19 TRBD1 TGTGCCAGTAGTACCTGGGACAGGGGCTCTGGAAACACCATATATTTT CASSTWDRGSGNTIYF
- TRBJ2-3 TRBV11-3 TRBD1 TGTGCCAGCAGCTTAAGACAGGGGCTCACAGATACGCAGTATTTT CASSLRQGLTDTQYF
- TRBJ1-3 TRBV30 - TGTGCCTGGAGGTTTGGACTCTCTGGAAACACCATATATTTT CAWRFGLSGNTIYF
- TRBJ1-1 TRBV7-9 - TGTGCCAGCAGCTCACAAGACAAGAACACTGAAGCTTTCTTT CASSSQDKNTEAFF
- TRBJ2-5 TRBV7-2 - TGTGCCAGCAGCGCGGACTATCAAGAGACCCAGTACTTC CASSADYQETQYF
once TRBJ2-1 TRBV4-3 TRBD2 TGCGCCAGCAGCCAAGGGTGGACGGACGGGACTAGCGGGTACAATGAGCAGTTCTTC CASSQGWTDGTSGYNEQFF
- TRBJ1-6 TRBV27 TRBD1 TGTGCCAGCAGCTCAACCCGACAGGGCGGGAATTCACCCCTCCACTTT CASSSTRQGGNSPLHF
once TRBJ1-4 TRBV19 TRBD1 TGTGCCAGTAGTATAAGCGGGACAGGGGATGAAAAACTGTTTTTT CASSISGTGDEKLFF